This T cell receptor beta chain was identified in a study of cytomegalovirus exposure and HLA in healthy donors. Findings of the study overall: Researchers catalogued approximately 170 TCR beta chains as cytomegalovirus-associated. Rarity characterized most TCR sequences, yet some public TCRs appeared in many donors. Both high specificity and high sensitivity reportedly marked the classifier's diagnosis of cytomegalovirus status.

Using immunoSEQ multiplex PCR, the repertoire was profiled, and TCRdb retains in-frame clones only, with some absent. The sample includes fewer than 200,000 clones, 86% seen only once; the top ten take 5.5% to 6%. Concerning this clone: Its antigen is unidentified.

CDR1 and CDR2 (germline): SGHNT, YYREEE (reference sequence). Trimming shortened V by 3 bases and J by 2 bases, and 6 bases separated the two germline ends. The CDR3 runs 13 residues. The V and J genes are TRBV5-4 and TRBJ2-1; the D is unclear. The receptor was isolated from a woman in her 30s in good health and CMV-seronegative. Specimen: PBMCs. The CDR3 sequence: CASSSRAYNEQFF. Written as DNA, the CDR3 is TGTGCCAGCAGCTCCAGAGCCTACAATGAGCAGTTCTTC.